These T cell receptor beta chains were read from a single sample in a study of blood T cells in healthy people across ages. TCRdb re-called the 5' RACE reads through MiXCR, storing one row per CDR3 protein. Found here are 650,000 to 800,000 distinct CDR3 sequences, 52% of them singletons; the top ten hold approximately 15%. The sequenced material came from blood. The receptors come from a woman over 75 in good health. The CDR3 runs from the conserved cysteine through the conserved F or W. The D gene is left open where the match is weak. Rows give clone size only sometimes, using once, few, many, or a class for an expanded clone.

clone_size: .; j_call: TRBJ2-7; d_call: TRBD2; v_call: TRBV7-9; cdr3_nt: TGTGCCAGCAGCCAGGGACGAGCGGGGGCCTACGAGCAGTACTTC; cdr3_aa: CASSQGRAGAYEQYF
clone_size: many; j_call: TRBJ2-5; d_call: .; v_call: TRBV29-1; cdr3_nt: TGCAGCGGTGGCCACCAGGAGACCCAGTACTTC; cdr3_aa: CSGGHQETQYF
clone_size: .; j_call: TRBJ1-2; d_call: .; v_call: TRBV10-3; cdr3_nt: TGTGCCATCAGTCTCGAGGTTGGGGGCTATGGCTACACCTTC; cdr3_aa: CAISLEVGGYGYTF
clone_size: .; j_call: TRBJ1-6; d_call: .; v_call: TRBV5-1; cdr3_nt: TGCGCCAGCAGTTCCGGGGACGGCGATAATTCACCCCTCCACTTT; cdr3_aa: CASSSGDGDNSPLHF
clone_size: many; j_call: TRBJ1-1; d_call: TRBD1; v_call: TRBV29-1; cdr3_nt: TGCAGCCTAAACAGGGGCCTTAACACTGAAGCTTTCTTT; cdr3_aa: CSLNRGLNTEAFF
clone_size: .; j_call: TRBJ2-5; d_call: TRBD1; v_call: TRBV3-1; cdr3_nt: TGTGCCAGCAGCCGTCAGACAGGGTTCCAAGAGACCCAGTACTTC; cdr3_aa: CASSRQTGFQETQYF
clone_size: .; j_call: TRBJ2-7; d_call: .; v_call: TRBV7-2; cdr3_nt: TGTGCCAGCAGGCCCGGGACTGGGGCCGAGCAGTACTTC; cdr3_aa: CASRPGTGAEQYF
clone_size: .; j_call: TRBJ2-7; d_call: .; v_call: TRBV4-3; cdr3_nt: TGCGCCAGCAGCCAAAAAAAATGGGGACCCTACGAGCAGTACTTC; cdr3_aa: CASSQKKWGPYEQYF
clone_size: .; j_call: TRBJ2-2; d_call: .; v_call: TRBV7-9; cdr3_nt: TGTGCCAGCAGCTTAGCGGGCTCCCGAGCCGGGGAGCTGTTTTTT; cdr3_aa: CASSLAGSRAGELFF
clone_size: .; j_call: TRBJ2-7; d_call: .; v_call: TRBV12-3/TRBV12-4; cdr3_nt: TGTGCCAGCAGTTTTGCCAGGCTCTCCTACGAGCAGTACTTC; cdr3_aa: CASSFARLSYEQYF
clone_size: .; j_call: TRBJ2-5; d_call: .; v_call: TRBV2; cdr3_nt: TGTGCCAGCAGTGAAGCGCGTACAGAATGGGAGCAGTACTTC; cdr3_aa: CASSEARTEWEQYF
clone_size: .; j_call: TRBJ2-7; d_call: .; v_call: TRBV15; cdr3_nt: TGTGCCACCAGCATAGTAGATTGGGTCACCTACGAGCAGTACTTC; cdr3_aa: CATSIVDWVTYEQYF
clone_size: .; j_call: TRBJ2-7; d_call: .; v_call: TRBV28; cdr3_nt: TGTGCCAGCAACCCAGAGACTTGGAGCTCCTACGAGCAGTACTTC; cdr3_aa: CASNPETWSSYEQYF
clone_size: .; j_call: TRBJ2-5; d_call: .; v_call: TRBV12-3/TRBV12-4; cdr3_nt: TGTGCCAGCAGTTCGGACGATAGGTACCAAGAGACCCAGTACTTC; cdr3_aa: CASSSDDRYQETQYF
clone_size: .; j_call: TRBJ1-5; d_call: .; v_call: TRBV2; cdr3_nt: TGTGCCAGCGTCCGACAGGAAAATCAGCCCCAGCATTTT; cdr3_aa: CASVRQENQPQHF
clone_size: few; j_call: TRBJ2-1; d_call: TRBD2; v_call: TRBV5-1; cdr3_nt: TGCGCCAGCAGCACCTCATCCCCCGGGACTAGCTTTGTAAATGAGCAGTTCTTC; cdr3_aa: CASSTSSPGTSFVNEQFF
clone_size: .; j_call: TRBJ2-1; d_call: .; v_call: TRBV10-3; cdr3_nt: TGTGCCATCAGTGAGTCTGAGAGGGCTGAGCAGTTCTTC; cdr3_aa: CAISESERAEQFF
clone_size: few; j_call: TRBJ2-3; d_call: TRBD2; v_call: TRBV15; cdr3_nt: TGTGCCACCGCAGCGGGGGGGTGGACAGATACGCAGTATTTT; cdr3_aa: CATAAGGWTDTQYF
clone_size: .; j_call: TRBJ2-7; d_call: .; v_call: TRBV10-3; cdr3_nt: TGTGCCATCAGTGAGTCGTCCGCCGGGGCCTACGAGCAGTACTTC; cdr3_aa: CAISESSAGAYEQYF
clone_size: .; j_call: TRBJ1-2; d_call: .; v_call: TRBV4-2; cdr3_nt: TGTGCCAGCAGCCCCTCCGGAGCCAACAACTATGGCTACACCTTC; cdr3_aa: CASSPSGANNYGYTF
clone_size: .; j_call: TRBJ2-7; d_call: TRBD1; v_call: TRBV28; cdr3_nt: TGTGCCACCCAGTGGGGGACAGGGACCTACGAGCAGTACTTC; cdr3_aa: CATQWGTGTYEQYF
clone_size: .; j_call: TRBJ2-5; d_call: .; v_call: TRBV6-6; cdr3_nt: TGTGCCAGCAGTATCCAGATAACCCAGTACTTC; cdr3_aa: CASSIQITQYF
clone_size: .; j_call: TRBJ2-4; d_call: .; v_call: TRBV20-1; cdr3_nt: TGCAGTGCTAGGGTTGAGGGCTTAAACATTCAGTACTTC; cdr3_aa: CSARVEGLNIQYF
clone_size: .; j_call: TRBJ2-3; d_call: .; v_call: TRBV24-1; cdr3_nt: TGTGCCACCAGTCGGGGCACTAGCACAGATACGCAGTATTTT; cdr3_aa: CATSRGTSTDTQYF
clone_size: few; j_call: TRBJ1-1; d_call: .; v_call: TRBV6-1; cdr3_nt: TGTGCCAGCCCTTTAGATCAAATAACTGAAGCTTTCTTT; cdr3_aa: CASPLDQITEAFF
clone_size: .; j_call: TRBJ2-1; d_call: TRBD1; v_call: TRBV2; cdr3_nt: TGTGCCAGCAGTAGGGACAGGGGGAGAGGCAATGAGCAGTTCTTC; cdr3_aa: CASSRDRGRGNEQFF
clone_size: few; j_call: TRBJ2-3; d_call: .; v_call: TRBV6-6; cdr3_nt: TGTGCCACCCTGACACCCTTAGGCACAGATACGCAGTATTTT; cdr3_aa: CATLTPLGTDTQYF
clone_size: .; j_call: TRBJ2-5; d_call: .; v_call: TRBV29-1; cdr3_nt: TGCAGCGTTGAAGAGGGAGTTCAGCGCCAGTACTTC; cdr3_aa: CSVEEGVQRQYF
clone_size: many; j_call: TRBJ1-2; d_call: TRBD1; v_call: TRBV28; cdr3_nt: TGTGCCAGCAGTCCCTCCCCAGGGGGGGGTAACTATGGCTACACCTTC; cdr3_aa: CASSPSPGGGNYGYTF
clone_size: .; j_call: TRBJ2-2; d_call: .; v_call: TRBV5-1; cdr3_nt: TGCGCCAGCACGGGCGGAAACACCGGGGAGCTGTTTTTT; cdr3_aa: CASTGGNTGELFF
clone_size: .; j_call: TRBJ2-2; d_call: .; v_call: TRBV10-1; cdr3_nt: TGCGCCAAAAGGGGGGGGCGACGAACCGGGGAGCTGTTTTTT; cdr3_aa: CAKRGGRRTGELFF
clone_size: few; j_call: TRBJ2-2; d_call: .; v_call: TRBV15; cdr3_nt: TGTGCCACCAGTTCAGTGGGGAACACCGGGGAGCTGTTTTTT; cdr3_aa: CATSSVGNTGELFF
clone_size: many; j_call: TRBJ2-1; d_call: .; v_call: TRBV3-1; cdr3_nt: TGTGCCAGCAGCCAAGAGGGGGTTTCTTACAATGAGCAGTTCTTC; cdr3_aa: CASSQEGVSYNEQFF
clone_size: .; j_call: TRBJ2-1; d_call: .; v_call: TRBV28; cdr3_nt: TGTGCCAGCAGTTTAGGAATTGCTGGGGGTTACAATGAGCAGTTCTTC; cdr3_aa: CASSLGIAGGYNEQFF
clone_size: few; j_call: TRBJ1-4; d_call: .; v_call: TRBV7-9; cdr3_nt: TGTGCCAGCAGCCTCGGACAGAATGAAAAACTGTTTTTT; cdr3_aa: CASSLGQNEKLFF
clone_size: once; j_call: TRBJ2-1; d_call: TRBD1; v_call: TRBV11-2; cdr3_nt: TGTGTCAGCAGCTTAAGTGAACAGGGGAAGGAGTTCTTC; cdr3_aa: CVSSLSEQGKEFF
clone_size: few; j_call: TRBJ2-3; d_call: TRBD2; v_call: TRBV9; cdr3_nt: TGTGCCAGCAGCGTAGTGACTAGCGGGAGCAAAGATACGCAGTATTTT; cdr3_aa: CASSVVTSGSKDTQYF
clone_size: .; j_call: TRBJ2-3; d_call: TRBD2; v_call: TRBV24-1; cdr3_nt: TGTGCCACCAGTGATCGGACTAGCGGGGTCGCAGATACGCAGTATTTT; cdr3_aa: CATSDRTSGVADTQYF